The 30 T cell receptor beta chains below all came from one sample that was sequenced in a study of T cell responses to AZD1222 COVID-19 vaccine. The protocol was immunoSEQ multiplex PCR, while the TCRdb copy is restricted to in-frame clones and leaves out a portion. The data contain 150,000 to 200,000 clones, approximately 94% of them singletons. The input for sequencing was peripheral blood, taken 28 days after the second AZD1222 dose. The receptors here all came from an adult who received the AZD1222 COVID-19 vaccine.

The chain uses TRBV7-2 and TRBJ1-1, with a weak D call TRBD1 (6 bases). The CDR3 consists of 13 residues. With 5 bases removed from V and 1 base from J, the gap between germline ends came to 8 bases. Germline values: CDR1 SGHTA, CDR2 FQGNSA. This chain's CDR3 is CASSRQENTEAFF. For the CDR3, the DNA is TGTGCCAGCAGCCGACAGGAGAACACTGAAGCTTTCTTT. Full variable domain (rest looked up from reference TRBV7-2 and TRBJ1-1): GAGVSQSPSNKVTEKGKDVELRCDPISGHTALYWYRQSLGQGLEFLIYFQGNSAPDKSGLPSDRFSAERTGGSVSTLTIQRTQQEDSAVYLCASSRQENTEAFFGQGTRLTVV.

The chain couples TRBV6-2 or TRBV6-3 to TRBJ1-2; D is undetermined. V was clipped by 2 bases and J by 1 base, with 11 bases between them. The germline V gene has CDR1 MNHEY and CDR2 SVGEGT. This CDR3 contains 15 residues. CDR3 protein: CASSYVSRINYGYTF. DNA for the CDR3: TGTGCCAGCAGTTACGTATCCAGGATTAACTATGGCTACACCTTC.

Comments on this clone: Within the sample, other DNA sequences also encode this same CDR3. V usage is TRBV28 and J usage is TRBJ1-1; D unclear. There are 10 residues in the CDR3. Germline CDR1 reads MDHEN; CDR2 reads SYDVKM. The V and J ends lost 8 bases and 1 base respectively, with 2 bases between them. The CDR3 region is CASGNTEAFF. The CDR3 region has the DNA TGTGCCAGCGGGAACACTGAAGCTTTCTTT.

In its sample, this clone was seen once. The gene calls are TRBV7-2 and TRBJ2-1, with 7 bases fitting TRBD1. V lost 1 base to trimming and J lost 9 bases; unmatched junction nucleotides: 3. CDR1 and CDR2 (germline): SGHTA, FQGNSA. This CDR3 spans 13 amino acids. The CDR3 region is CASSLDRGTEQFF. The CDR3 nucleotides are TGTGCCAGCAGCTTAGACAGGGGCACTGAGCAGTTCTTC. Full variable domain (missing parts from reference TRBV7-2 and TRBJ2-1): GAGVSQSPSNKVTEKGKDVELRCDPISGHTALYWYRQSLGQGLEFLIYFQGNSAPDKSGLPSDRFSAERTGGSVSTLTIQRTQQEDSAVYLCASSLDRGTEQFFGPGTRLTVL.

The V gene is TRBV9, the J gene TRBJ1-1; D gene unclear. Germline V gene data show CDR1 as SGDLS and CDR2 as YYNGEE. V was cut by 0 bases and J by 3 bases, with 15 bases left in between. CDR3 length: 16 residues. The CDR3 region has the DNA TGTGCCAGCAGCGTAGGTCTGCTAGGCGGGGACACTGAAGCTTTCTTT. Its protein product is CASSVGLLGGDTEAFF.

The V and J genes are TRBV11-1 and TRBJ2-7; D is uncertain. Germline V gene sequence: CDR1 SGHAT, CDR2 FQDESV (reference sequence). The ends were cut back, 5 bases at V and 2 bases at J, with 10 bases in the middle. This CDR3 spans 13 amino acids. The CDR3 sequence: CASSIDWTYEQYF. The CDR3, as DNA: TGTGCCAGCAGCATAGACTGGACCTACGAGCAGTACTTC.

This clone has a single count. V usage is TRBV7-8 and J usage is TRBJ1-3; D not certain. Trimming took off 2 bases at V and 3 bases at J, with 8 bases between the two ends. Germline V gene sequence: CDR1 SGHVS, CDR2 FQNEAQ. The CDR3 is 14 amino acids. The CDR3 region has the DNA TGTGCCAGCAGCTTAAAGGGTATTGGAAACACCATATATTTT. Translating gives CASSLKGIGNTIYF.

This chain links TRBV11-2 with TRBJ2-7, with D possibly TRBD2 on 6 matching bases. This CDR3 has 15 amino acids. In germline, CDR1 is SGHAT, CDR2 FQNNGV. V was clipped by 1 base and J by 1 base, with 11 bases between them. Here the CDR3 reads CASSLGLEFSYEQYF. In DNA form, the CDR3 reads TGTGCCAGCAGCTTAGGACTAGAATTTTCCTACGAGCAGTACTTC.

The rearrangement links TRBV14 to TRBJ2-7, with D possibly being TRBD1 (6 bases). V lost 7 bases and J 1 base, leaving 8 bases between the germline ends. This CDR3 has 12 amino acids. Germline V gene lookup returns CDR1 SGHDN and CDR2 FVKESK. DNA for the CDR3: TGTGCCAGCACCGGGACATCCTACGAGCAGTACTTC. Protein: CASTGTSYEQYF.

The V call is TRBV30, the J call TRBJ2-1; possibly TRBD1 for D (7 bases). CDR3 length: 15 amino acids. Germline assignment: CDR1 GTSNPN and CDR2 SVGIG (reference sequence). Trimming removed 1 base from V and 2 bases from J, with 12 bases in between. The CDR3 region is CAWSGQGGTYNEQFF. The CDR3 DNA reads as TGTGCCTGGAGTGGGCAGGGGGGTACCTACAATGAGCAGTTCTTC.

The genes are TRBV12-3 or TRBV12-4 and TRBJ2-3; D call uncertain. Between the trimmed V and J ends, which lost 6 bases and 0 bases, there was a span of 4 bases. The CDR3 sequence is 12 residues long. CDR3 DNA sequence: TGTGCCAGCAGATACAGCACAGATACGCAGTATTTT. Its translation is CASRYSTDTQYF.

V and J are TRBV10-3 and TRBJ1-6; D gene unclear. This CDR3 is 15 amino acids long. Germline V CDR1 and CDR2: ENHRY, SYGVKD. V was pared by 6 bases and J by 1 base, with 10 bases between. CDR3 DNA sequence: TGTGCCATCAGGGAGACGGTATCCTATAATTCACCCCTCCACTTT. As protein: CAIRETVSYNSPLHF.

CDR3 amino acids: CASGGYVSGANVLTF. Written as DNA, the CDR3 is TGCGCCAGCGGGGGGTACGTCTCTGGGGCCAACGTCCTGACTTTC. This chain links TRBV5-1 with TRBJ2-6, with D possibly TRBD2 on 6 matching bases. Germline-derived CDR1 and CDR2 are SGHRS and YFSETQ. The CDR3 consists of 15 residues. V shed 7 bases and J shed 0 bases, with 11 bases lying between them. Filled out from reference TRBV5-1 and TRBJ2-6, the complete variable domain reads KAGVTQTPRYLIKTRGQQVTLSCSPISGHRSVSWYQQTPGQGLQFLFEYFSETQRNKGNFPGRFSGRQFSNSRSEMNVSTLELGDSALYLCASGGYVSGANVLTFGAGSRLTVL.

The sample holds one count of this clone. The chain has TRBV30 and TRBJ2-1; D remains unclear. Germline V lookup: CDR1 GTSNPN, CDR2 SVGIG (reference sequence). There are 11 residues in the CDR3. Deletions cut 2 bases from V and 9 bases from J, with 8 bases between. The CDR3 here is CAWSLLSEQFF. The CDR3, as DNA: TGTGCCTGGAGTCTCCTTAGTGAGCAGTTCTTC.

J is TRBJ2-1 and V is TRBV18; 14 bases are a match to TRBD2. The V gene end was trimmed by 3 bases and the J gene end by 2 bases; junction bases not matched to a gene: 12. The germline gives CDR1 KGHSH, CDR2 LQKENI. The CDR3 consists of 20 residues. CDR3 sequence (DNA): TGTGCCAGCTCACCCGAGTCGGGACTAGCGGGAGTAGGGCCCTACAATGAGCAGTTCTTC. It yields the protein CASSPESGLAGVGPYNEQFF.

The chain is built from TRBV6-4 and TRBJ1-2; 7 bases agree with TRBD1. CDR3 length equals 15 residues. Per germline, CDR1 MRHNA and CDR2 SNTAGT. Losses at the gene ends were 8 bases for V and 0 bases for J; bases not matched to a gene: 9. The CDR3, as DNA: TGTGCCAGCCTCCCCCGGCAGGGGGCTAACTATGGCTACACCTTC. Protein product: CASLPRQGANYGYTF.

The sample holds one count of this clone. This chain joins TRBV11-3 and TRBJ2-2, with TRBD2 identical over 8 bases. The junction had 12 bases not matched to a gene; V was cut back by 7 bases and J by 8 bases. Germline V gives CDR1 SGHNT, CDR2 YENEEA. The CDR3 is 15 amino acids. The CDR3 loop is CASNGGGTTVGELFF. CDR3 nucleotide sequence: TGTGCCAGCAACGGGGGGGGAACCACCGTAGGGGAGCTGTTTTTT.

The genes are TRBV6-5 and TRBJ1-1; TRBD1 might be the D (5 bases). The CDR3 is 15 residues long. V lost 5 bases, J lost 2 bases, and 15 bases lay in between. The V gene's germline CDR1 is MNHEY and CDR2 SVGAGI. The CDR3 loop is CASSLQGRINTEAFF. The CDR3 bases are TGTGCCAGCAGTCTCCAGGGAAGGATTAACACTGAAGCTTTCTTT.

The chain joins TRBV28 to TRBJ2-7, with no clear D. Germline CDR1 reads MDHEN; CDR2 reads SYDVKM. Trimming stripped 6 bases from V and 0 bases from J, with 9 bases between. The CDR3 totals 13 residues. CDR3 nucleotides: TGTGCCAGCAGCTACCCCAGCTCCTACGAGCAGTACTTC. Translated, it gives CASSYPSSYEQYF.

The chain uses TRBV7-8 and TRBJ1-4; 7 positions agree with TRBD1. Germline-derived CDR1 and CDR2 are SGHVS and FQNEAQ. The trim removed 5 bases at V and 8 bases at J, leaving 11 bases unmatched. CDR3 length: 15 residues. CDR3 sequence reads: CASSRAKTGSEKLFF. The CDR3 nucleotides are TGTGCCAGCAGCCGAGCCAAGACAGGGAGCGAAAAACTGTTTTTT.

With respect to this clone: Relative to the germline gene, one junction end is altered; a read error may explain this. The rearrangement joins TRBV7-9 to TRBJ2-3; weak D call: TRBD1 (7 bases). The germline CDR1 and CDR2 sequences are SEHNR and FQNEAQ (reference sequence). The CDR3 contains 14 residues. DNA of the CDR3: TGTGCCAGCAGCCTAGCGCAGGGGGCAGATACGCAGTATTTT. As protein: CASSLAQGADTQYF.

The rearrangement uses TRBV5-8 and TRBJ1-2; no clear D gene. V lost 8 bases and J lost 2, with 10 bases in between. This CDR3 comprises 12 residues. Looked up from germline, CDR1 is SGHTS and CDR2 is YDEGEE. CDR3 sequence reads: CASPRRNYGYTF. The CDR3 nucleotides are TGTGCCAGTCCCCGGAGGAACTATGGCTACACCTTC.

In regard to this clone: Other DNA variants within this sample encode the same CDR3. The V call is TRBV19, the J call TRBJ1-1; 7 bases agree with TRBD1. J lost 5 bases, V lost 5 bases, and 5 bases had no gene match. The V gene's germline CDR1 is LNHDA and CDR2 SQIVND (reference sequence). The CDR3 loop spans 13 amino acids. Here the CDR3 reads CASSQTGNTEAFF. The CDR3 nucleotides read TGTGCCAGTAGTCAGACAGGGAATACTGAAGCTTTCTTT.

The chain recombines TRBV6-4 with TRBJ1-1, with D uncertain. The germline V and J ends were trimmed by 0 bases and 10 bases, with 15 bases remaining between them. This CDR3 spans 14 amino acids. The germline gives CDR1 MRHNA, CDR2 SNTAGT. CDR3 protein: CASSDSIVGLGAFF. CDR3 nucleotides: TGTGCCAGCAGTGACTCAATAGTAGGGTTGGGAGCTTTCTTT.

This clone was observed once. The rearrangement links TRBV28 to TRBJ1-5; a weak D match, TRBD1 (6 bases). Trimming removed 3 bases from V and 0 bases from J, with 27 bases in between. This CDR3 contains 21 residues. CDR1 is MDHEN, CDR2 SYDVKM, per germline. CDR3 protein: CASSLVRPQQGAGYSNQPQHF. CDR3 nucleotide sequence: TGTGCCAGCAGTTTGGTAAGGCCCCAACAGGGAGCGGGTTATAGCAATCAGCCCCAGCATTTT.

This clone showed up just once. CDR3 region: CASSKTGSKTQYF. CDR3 nucleotides: TGCGCCAGCAGCAAAACAGGGTCAAAGACCCAGTACTTC. V usage is TRBV4-3 and J usage is TRBJ2-5; maybe TRBD1 (6 bases). From germline, CDR1 is LGHNA and CDR2 YSLEER. Trimming pared 5 bases from V and 6 bases from J, leaving 13 bases between. The CDR3 consists of 13 residues.

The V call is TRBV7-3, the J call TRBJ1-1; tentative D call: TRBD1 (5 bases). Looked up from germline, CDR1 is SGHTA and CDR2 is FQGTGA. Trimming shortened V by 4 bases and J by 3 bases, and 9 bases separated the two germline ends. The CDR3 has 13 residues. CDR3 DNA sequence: TGTGCCAGCAGCTGGGGGTCCGACACTGAAGCTTTCTTT. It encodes CASSWGSDTEAFF. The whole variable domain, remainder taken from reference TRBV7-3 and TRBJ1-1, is GAGVSQTPSNKVTEKGKYVELRCDPISGHTALYWYRQSLGQGPEFLIYFQGTGAADDSGLPNDRFFAVRPEGSVSTLKIQRTERGDSAVYLCASSWGSDTEAFFGQGTRLTVV.

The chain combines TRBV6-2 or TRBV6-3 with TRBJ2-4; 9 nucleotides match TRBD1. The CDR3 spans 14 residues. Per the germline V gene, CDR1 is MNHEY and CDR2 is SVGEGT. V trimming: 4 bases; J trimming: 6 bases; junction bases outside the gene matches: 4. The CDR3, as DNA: TGTGCCAGCAGTTCCACGGGACAGGGAAACATTCAGTACTTC. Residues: CASSSTGQGNIQYF.

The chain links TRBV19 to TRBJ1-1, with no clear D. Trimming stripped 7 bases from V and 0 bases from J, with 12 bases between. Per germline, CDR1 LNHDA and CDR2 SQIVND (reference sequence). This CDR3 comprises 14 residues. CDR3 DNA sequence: TGTGCCAGTAAGCGAGACGACCTGAACACTGAAGCTTTCTTT. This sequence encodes CASKRDDLNTEAFF.

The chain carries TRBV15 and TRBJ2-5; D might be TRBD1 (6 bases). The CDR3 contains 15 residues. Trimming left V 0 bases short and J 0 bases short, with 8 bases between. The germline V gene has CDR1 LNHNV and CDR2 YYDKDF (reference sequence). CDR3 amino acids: CATSRDWTDQETQYF. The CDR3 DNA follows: TGTGCCACCAGCAGAGATTGGACAGACCAAGAGACCCAGTACTTC. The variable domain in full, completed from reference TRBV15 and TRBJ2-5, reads DAMVIQNPRYQVTQFGKPVTLSCSQTLNHNVMYWYQQKSSQAPKLLFHYYDKDFNNEADTPDNFQSRRPNTSFCFLDIRSPGLGDTAMYLCATSRDWTDQETQYFGPGTRLLVL.